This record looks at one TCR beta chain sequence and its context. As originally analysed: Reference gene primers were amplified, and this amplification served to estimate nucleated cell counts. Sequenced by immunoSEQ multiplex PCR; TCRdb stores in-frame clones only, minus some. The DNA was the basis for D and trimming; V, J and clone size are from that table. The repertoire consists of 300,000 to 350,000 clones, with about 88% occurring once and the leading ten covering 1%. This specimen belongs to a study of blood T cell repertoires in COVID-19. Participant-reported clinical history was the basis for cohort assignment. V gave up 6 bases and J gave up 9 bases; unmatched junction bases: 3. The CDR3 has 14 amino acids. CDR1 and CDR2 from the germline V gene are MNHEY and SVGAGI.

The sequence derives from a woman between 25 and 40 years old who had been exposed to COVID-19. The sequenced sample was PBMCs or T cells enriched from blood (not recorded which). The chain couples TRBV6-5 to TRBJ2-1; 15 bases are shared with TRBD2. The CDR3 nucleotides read TGTGCCAGCAGGGGGGGACTAGCGGGAGGTGAGCAGTTCTTC. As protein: CASRGGLAGGEQFF.